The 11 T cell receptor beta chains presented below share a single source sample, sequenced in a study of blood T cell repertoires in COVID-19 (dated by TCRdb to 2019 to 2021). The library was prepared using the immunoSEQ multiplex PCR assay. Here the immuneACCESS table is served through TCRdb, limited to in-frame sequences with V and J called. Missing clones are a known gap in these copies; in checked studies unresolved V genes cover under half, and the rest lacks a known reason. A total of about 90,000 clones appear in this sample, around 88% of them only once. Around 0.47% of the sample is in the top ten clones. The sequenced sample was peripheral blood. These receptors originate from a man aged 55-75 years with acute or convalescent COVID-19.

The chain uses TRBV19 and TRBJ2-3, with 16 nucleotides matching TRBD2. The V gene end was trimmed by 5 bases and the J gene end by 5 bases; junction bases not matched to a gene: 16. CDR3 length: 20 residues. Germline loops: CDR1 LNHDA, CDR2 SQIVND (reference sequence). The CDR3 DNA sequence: TGTGCCAGTAGTCCCCGGGGGGGACTAGCGGGAGGGAGTGGGAGAGATACGCAGTATTTT. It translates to CASSPRGGLAGGSGRDTQYF.

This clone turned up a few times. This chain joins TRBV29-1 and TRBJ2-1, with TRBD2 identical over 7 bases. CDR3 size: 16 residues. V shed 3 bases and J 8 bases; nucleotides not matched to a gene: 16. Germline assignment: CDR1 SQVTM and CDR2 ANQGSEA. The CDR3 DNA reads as TGCAGCGTTGACGGGCGGGGGAGTGTTGAACTCTATGAGCAGTTCTTC. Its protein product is CSVDGRGSVELYEQFF.

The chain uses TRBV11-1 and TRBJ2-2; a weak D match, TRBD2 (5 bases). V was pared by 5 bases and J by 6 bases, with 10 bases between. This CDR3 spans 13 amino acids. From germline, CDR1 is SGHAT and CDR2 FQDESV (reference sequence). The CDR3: CASSIDYAGELFF. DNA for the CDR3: TGTGCCAGCAGCATTGACTACGCCGGGGAGCTGTTTTTT.

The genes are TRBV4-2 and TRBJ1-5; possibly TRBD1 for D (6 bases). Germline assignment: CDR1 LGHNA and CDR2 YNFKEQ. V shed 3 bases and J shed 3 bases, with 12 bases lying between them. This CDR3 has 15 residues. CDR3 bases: TGTGCCAGCAGCCAGAACAACAGGGACAATCAGCCCCAGCATTTT. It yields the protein CASSQNNRDNQPQHF.

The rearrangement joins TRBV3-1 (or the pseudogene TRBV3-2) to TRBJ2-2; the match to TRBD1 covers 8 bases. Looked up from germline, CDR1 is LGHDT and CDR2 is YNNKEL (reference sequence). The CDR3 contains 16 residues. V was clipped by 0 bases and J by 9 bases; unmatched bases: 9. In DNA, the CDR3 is TGTGCCAGCAGCCAAGATGGACAGGGATGGGACCGGGAGCTGTTTTTT. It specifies CASSQDGQGWDRELFF.

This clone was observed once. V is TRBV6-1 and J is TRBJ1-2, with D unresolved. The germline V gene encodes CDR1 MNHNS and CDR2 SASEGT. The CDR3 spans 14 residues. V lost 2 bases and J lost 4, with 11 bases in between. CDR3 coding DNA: TGTGCCAGCAGTGAAAACGCCGGGATCTATGGCTACACCTTC. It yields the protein CASSENAGIYGYTF.

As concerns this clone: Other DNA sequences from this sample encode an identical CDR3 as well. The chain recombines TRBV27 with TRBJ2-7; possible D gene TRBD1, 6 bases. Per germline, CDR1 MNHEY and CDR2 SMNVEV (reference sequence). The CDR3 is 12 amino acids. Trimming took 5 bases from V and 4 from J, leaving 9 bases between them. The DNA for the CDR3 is TGTGCCAGCAGTCTCAGGGGATACGAGCAGTACTTC. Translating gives CASSLRGYEQYF.

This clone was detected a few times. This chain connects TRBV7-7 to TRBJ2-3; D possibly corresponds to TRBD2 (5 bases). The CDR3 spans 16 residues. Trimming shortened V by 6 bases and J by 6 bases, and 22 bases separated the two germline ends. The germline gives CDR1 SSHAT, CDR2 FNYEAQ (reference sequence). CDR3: CASSHSPPGYGDTQYF. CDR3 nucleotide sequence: TGTGCCAGCAGTCATAGCCCACCGGGGTACGGGGATACGCAGTATTTT.

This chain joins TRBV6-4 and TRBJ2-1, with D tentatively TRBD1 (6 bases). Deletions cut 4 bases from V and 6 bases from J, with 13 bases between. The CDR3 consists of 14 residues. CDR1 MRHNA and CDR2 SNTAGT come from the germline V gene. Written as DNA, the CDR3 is TGTGCCAGCAGTGCAGCGGAAGGGGGCAATGAGCAGTTCTTC. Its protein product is CASSAAEGGNEQFF.

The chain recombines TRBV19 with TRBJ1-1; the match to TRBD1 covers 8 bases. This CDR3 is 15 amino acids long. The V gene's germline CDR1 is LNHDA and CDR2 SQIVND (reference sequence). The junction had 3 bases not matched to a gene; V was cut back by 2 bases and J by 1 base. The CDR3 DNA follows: TGTGCCAGTAGTATAAGAGGACAGGGGAACACTGAAGCTTTCTTT. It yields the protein CASSIRGQGNTEAFF. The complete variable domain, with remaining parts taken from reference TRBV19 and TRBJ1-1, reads DGGITQSPKYLFRKEGQNVTLSCEQNLNHDAMYWYRQDPGQGLRLIYYSQIVNDFQKGDIAEGYSVSREKKESFPLTVTSAQKNPTAFYLCASSIRGQGNTEAFFGQGTRLTVV.

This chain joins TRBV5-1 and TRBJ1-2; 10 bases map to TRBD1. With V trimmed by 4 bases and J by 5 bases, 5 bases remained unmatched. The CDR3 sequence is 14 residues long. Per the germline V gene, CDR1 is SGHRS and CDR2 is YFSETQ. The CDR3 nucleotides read TGCGCCAGCAGCCACGGGACAGGGGAATATGGCTACACCTTC. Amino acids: CASSHGTGEYGYTF.